This T cell receptor beta chain was profiled in a study of T cells in localized non-small cell lung cancer. With regard to this clone: Antigen unknown.

Sequenced by immunoSEQ multiplex PCR; TCRdb stores in-frame clones only, minus some. The repertoire holds tens of thousands of clones, 88% seen once, with over 10% in the top ten. J gave up 5 bases and V 0 bases, and 8 bases lay outside the gene matches. Germline values: CDR1 SGHNT, CDR2 YYREEE (reference sequence). This CDR3 region has 16 residues. Study-level points and caveats: Uninvolved adjacent lung showed the highest T cell clonality, exceeding tumor. Researchers found a median around 61 of the top 100 tumor clones in adjacent lung. A raised T cell density in blood coincided with lengthier overall survival.

Sample: peripheral blood, taken before any cancer treatment. The TCR comes from an older female donor with stage III squamous cell lung carcinoma. V usage is TRBV5-4 and J usage is TRBJ2-5, with TRBD1 matching 9 bases. The CDR3 is CASSLDQQGAGETQYF. The CDR3 DNA reads as TGTGCCAGCAGCTTGGATCAACAGGGGGCAGGGGAGACCCAGTACTTC.